What follows are 11 T cell receptor beta chains derived from one specimen sequenced in a study of radiation and T cells in renal cell carcinoma. Using immunoSEQ multiplex PCR, the repertoire was profiled, and TCRdb retains in-frame clones only, with some absent. The sample carries 100,000 to 150,000 clones, around 90% recorded once. Time point described: blood 2 weeks post-SBRT. Sample treatment: 15 Gy SBRT to primary tumor, nephrectomy 4 weeks later. Sequencing was performed on blood, taken from a patient whose treatment included radiotherapy and nephrectomy. The receptors come from a woman in her seventies with renal cell carcinoma.

The count of this clone is one. The rearrangement links TRBV9 to TRBJ1-6; D might be TRBD1 (5 bases). Germline assignment: CDR1 SGDLS and CDR2 YYNGEE. Trimming stripped 0 bases from V and 6 bases from J, with 10 bases between. The CDR3 is 15 residues long. The CDR3 nucleotides read TGTGCCAGCAGCGTAGGAGGACAAGGTAATTCACCCCTCCACTTT. This gives the protein CASSVGGQGNSPLHF.

The chain couples TRBV7-9 to TRBJ1-3, with 10 bases that match TRBD1. The CDR3 has 15 amino acids. Germline-derived CDR1 and CDR2 are SEHNR and FQNEAQ (reference sequence). V trimming: 4 bases; J trimming: 3 bases; junction bases outside the gene matches: 3. The CDR3 sequence: CASSSGTGVGNTIYF. Here the CDR3 DNA reads TGTGCCAGCAGCTCTGGGACAGGGGTTGGAAACACCATATATTTT.

The sample holds one count of this clone. The rearrangement joins TRBV2 to TRBJ2-5; possible D gene TRBD1, 5 bases. Between the trimmed V and J ends, which lost 9 bases and 4 bases, there was a span of 9 bases. The CDR3 is 11 residues long. Germline loops: CDR1 SNHLY, CDR2 FYNNEI. The CDR3 is CASETVETQYF. CDR3 sequence (DNA): TGTGCCAGTGAGACAGTAGAGACCCAGTACTTC.

The V and J genes are TRBV7-2 and TRBJ2-3, with TRBD2 matching over 7 bases. CDR1 SGHTA and CDR2 FQGNSA come from the germline V gene. J gave up 5 bases and V 2 bases, and 16 bases lay outside the gene matches. The CDR3 covers 18 residues. CDR3 nucleotides: TGTGCCAGCAGCTTAACGGCAGCGACTAGCCCGGGGCGAGATACGCAGTATTTT. Protein: CASSLTAATSPGRDTQYF.

The chain uses TRBV5-4 and TRBJ2-6; no reliable D call. The V end was cut by 0 bases, the J end by 0 bases, with 19 bases between. CDR3 length: 20 residues. The V gene's germline CDR1 is SGHNT and CDR2 YYREEE (reference sequence). The CDR3 nucleotides are TGTGCCAGCAGCTTGGGGTCAAGCGTCAGGCACCTCTCTGGGGCCAACGTCCTGACTTTC. Its protein product is CASSLGSSVRHLSGANVLTF.

The rearrangement joins TRBV18 to TRBJ1-1; D remains ambiguous. The germline gives CDR1 KGHSH, CDR2 LQKENI. V lost 4 bases and J 1 base, leaving 10 bases between the germline ends. The CDR3 has 14 amino acids. In DNA, the CDR3 is TGTGCCAGCTCACTTTCCGGGAGGAACACTGAAGCTTTCTTT. Translating it yields CASSLSGRNTEAFF.

The chain is built from TRBV15 and TRBJ2-5; possible D gene TRBD1, 7 bases. Germline lookup yields CDR1 LNHNV and CDR2 YYDKDF (reference sequence). This CDR3 spans 15 amino acids. The germline V and J ends were trimmed by 3 bases and 2 bases, with 13 bases remaining between them. The CDR3 DNA reads TGTGCCACCAGCAGGGGGGGACAGCCTCAAGAGACCCAGTACTTC. Residues: CATSRGGQPQETQYF.

The V gene is TRBV19, the J gene TRBJ1-1; D is possibly TRBD1 (5 bases). This CDR3 is built from 13 residues. The germline gives CDR1 LNHDA, CDR2 SQIVND (reference sequence). V lost 3 bases and J lost 3, with 8 bases in between. DNA for the CDR3: TGTGCCAGTAGTATCTGGGGGGACACTGAAGCTTTCTTT. Protein sequence: CASSIWGDTEAFF.

This sequence joins TRBV28 and TRBJ2-3; D call uncertain. The CDR3 has 13 amino acids. CDR1 is MDHEN and CDR2 is SYDVKM in the germline V gene. V shed 5 bases and J shed 8 bases, with 14 bases lying between them. CDR3 region: CASSRPSLGTQYF. DNA for the CDR3: TGTGCCAGCAGTAGACCCTCCCTAGGTACGCAGTATTTT. The full variable domain, in which reference TRBV28 and TRBJ2-3 provide the parts outside the CDR3, is DVKVTQSSRYLVKRTGEKVFLECVQDMDHENMFWYRQDPGLGLRLIYFSYDVKMKEKGDIPEGYSVSREKKERFSLILESASTNQTSMYLCASSRPSLGTQYFGPGTRLTVL.

The rearrangement joins TRBV7-2 to TRBJ1-4; 7 nucleotides align to TRBD1. V was clipped by 5 bases and J by 5 bases; unmatched bases: 8. This CDR3 spans 15 amino acids. Germline CDR1 reads SGHTA; CDR2 reads FQGNSA. The CDR3 protein is CASSPGGLSNEKLFF. The CDR3 DNA sequence: TGTGCCAGCAGCCCAGGGGGGCTATCCAATGAAAAACTGTTTTTT.

This rearrangement joins TRBV19 to TRBJ2-2, with D perhaps TRBD1 or TRBD2 (5 bases each). V was clipped by 1 base and J by 4 bases, with 10 bases between them. This CDR3 has 15 residues. Per germline, CDR1 LNHDA and CDR2 SQIVND (reference sequence). CDR3 protein: CASSIGGAGTGELFF. CDR3 bases: TGTGCCAGTAGTATAGGGGGCGCGGGCACCGGGGAGCTGTTTTTT.